This note documents a single T cell receptor (beta chain) sequence. These data originate in a study of blood T cell repertoires in COVID-19. In the source study's methods: Amplification with reference gene primers provided the estimates of nucleated cell counts. The table came from immunoSEQ multiplex PCR; TCRdb's copy has only in-frame clones and leaves some out. Clonal size and the V and J genes are those of that table, whereas D and trimming came from the DNA. This repertoire shows about 180,000 clones, 80% to 90% found once; its top ten account for 9% to 10%. The CDR3 is 15 residues long. V was shortened by 6 bases and J by 4 bases, with 18 bases between the two germline ends. The germline V gene encodes CDR1 MNHEY and CDR2 SVGAGI.

The TCR was taken from a woman aged 18-29 years who had recovered from COVID-19. V gene TRBV6-5 combines with J gene TRBJ1-2; D is unclear. The sequenced material came from PBMCs or T cells enriched from blood (not recorded which). CDR3 DNA sequence: TGTGCCAGCAGGCCGACGGGAGCCTCCGTCTATGGCTACACCTTC. This codes for CASRPTGASVYGYTF.